The T cell receptor beta chain described here comes from a study of radiation and T cells in renal cell carcinoma. Stated time point: blood 2 weeks post-SBRT. The treatment: 15 Gy SBRT to primary tumor, nephrectomy 4 weeks later. Per germline, CDR1 MRHNA and CDR2 SNTAGT. The CDR3 is 14 amino acids. V was shortened by 2 bases and J by 4 bases, with 11 bases between the two germline ends. TCRdb's table, derived via immunoSEQ multiplex PCR, lists solely in-frame clones and lacks some. Among about 150,000 clones, roughly 86% were seen once, and the ten largest hold about an eighth. J is TRBJ1-2 and V is TRBV6-4; TRBD1 might be the D (6 bases). This sample comprised blood, obtained from a patient whose treatment included radiotherapy and nephrectomy. The clonotype comes from a woman aged 45-65 years with renal cell carcinoma. CDR3 nucleotides: TGTGCCAGCAGTGACGGGACAAGTCTCTATGGCTACACCTTC. This codes for CASSDGTSLYGYTF.